This T cell receptor (beta chain) was recorded in a study of control samples from healthy donors and cancer patients. This table comes from immunoSEQ multiplex PCR, and its TCRdb copy is limited to in-frame clones, with some not included. The sample holds 35,000 to 40,000 clones, 80% to 90% seen once. The source of this sequence is a woman aged 55-75 years with lung cancer. The sequencing input was PBMCs.

For the CDR3, the DNA is TGTGCCAGCAGCCGGTTGGGCACGCCCACAGATACGCAGTATTTT. This translates into CASSRLGTPTDTQYF. The chain carries TRBV7-3 and TRBJ2-3, with unresolved D. V dropped 5 bases and J dropped 2 bases, with 14 bases sitting between them. Germline-derived CDR1 and CDR2 are SGHTA and FQGTGA. There are 15 residues in the CDR3.